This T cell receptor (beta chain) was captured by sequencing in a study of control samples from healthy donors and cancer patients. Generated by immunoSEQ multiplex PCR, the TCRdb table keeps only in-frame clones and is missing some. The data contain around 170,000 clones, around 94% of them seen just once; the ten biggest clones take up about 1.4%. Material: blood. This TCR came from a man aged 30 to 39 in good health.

The CDR3 here is CASSSGGASNQPQHF. The CDR3 coding sequence is TGTGCCAGCAGTTCCGGGGGGGCGAGCAATCAGCCCCAGCATTTT. The chain has TRBV7-2 and TRBJ1-5; tentatively, D is TRBD1 (6 bases). V gave up 6 bases and J gave up 1 base, with 13 bases separating them. Germline V gene sequence: CDR1 SGHTA, CDR2 FQGNSA. This CDR3 has 15 amino acids.